One sample yielded the 11 T cell receptor beta chains listed below, sequenced in a study of T cell responses to AZD1222 COVID-19 vaccine. Here immunoSEQ multiplex PCR was the method, and the copy in TCRdb shows in-frame clones only, minus some. The sample holds roughly 170,000 clones, around 94% seen once. Sequences were derived from peripheral blood, sampled on day 0 of AZD1222 vaccination. These receptors were taken from an adult in good health.

The chain employs TRBV4-1 and TRBJ1-4; TRBD1 agrees at 9 bases. V was clipped by 4 bases and J by 5 bases; unmatched bases: 5. There are 15 residues in the CDR3. The germline V gene has CDR1 MGHRA and CDR2 YSYEKL. The CDR3: CASSPPGQGNEKLFF. Here the CDR3 DNA reads TGCGCCAGCAGCCCCCCCGGACAGGGGAATGAAAAACTGTTTTTT.

The J gene is TRBJ1-2, the V gene TRBV6-5; possible D gene TRBD1, 5 bases. Germline lookup yields CDR1 MNHEY and CDR2 SVGAGI. With 1 base removed from V and 4 bases from J, the gap between germline ends came to 10 bases. This CDR3 is 14 amino acids long. CDR3 coding DNA: TGTGCCAGCAGTTACTTCAGGGTTGGCTATGGCTACACCTTC. Protein sequence: CASSYFRVGYGYTF.

The gene calls are TRBV5-4 and TRBJ1-1; D not resolved. The CDR3 consists of 15 residues. Germline values: CDR1 SGHNT, CDR2 YYREEE (reference sequence). The V and J ends lost 4 bases and 5 bases respectively, with 18 bases between them. CDR3 sequence reads: CASSGIATGQTEAFF. CDR3 sequence (DNA): TGTGCCAGCAGCGGGATAGCGACCGGGCAGACTGAAGCTTTCTTT.

The chain links TRBV12-3 or TRBV12-4 to TRBJ1-2; TRBD1 is a possible D gene (6 bases). V was shortened by 2 bases and J by 7 bases, with 11 bases between the two germline ends. The CDR3 covers 13 residues. The CDR3 DNA is TGTGCCAGCAGTTTATCAGGGGCCGGTGGCTACACCTTC. Translated, it gives CASSLSGAGGYTF.

CDR3 DNA sequence: TGTGCCAGCAGTTTAGGGGCGGCCGGGTCCTACGAGCAGTACTTC. This codes for CASSLGAAGSYEQYF. The V gene is TRBV28, the J gene TRBJ2-7; D might be TRBD1 (5 bases). CDR3 length: 15 amino acids. Germline V CDR1 and CDR2: MDHEN, SYDVKM. Trimming cost V 2 bases and J 1 base, with 12 bases left between them.

This sequence joins TRBV27 and TRBJ1-2; TRBD1 matches at 7 bases. CDR3 length equals 15 residues. With 5 bases clipped from V and 2 bases from J, the junction kept 8 bases outside the gene matches. Germline V gene sequence: CDR1 MNHEY, CDR2 SMNVEV (reference sequence). The CDR3 here is CASSKMPGQNYGYTF. CDR3 DNA: TGTGCCAGCAGTAAAATGCCGGGACAGAACTATGGCTACACCTTC.

V and J are TRBV11-2 and TRBJ2-5; the D is unclear. The germline V gene has CDR1 SGHAT and CDR2 FQNNGV. The CDR3 loop spans 11 amino acids. The ends were cut back, 4 bases at V and 2 bases at J, with 2 bases in the middle. The CDR3 region has the DNA TGTGCCAGCAGCTGGCAAGAGACCCAGTACTTC. Translation: CASSWQETQYF.

The rearrangement links TRBV18 to TRBJ1-1; the match to TRBD1 covers 9 bases. Germline V gene data show CDR1 as KGHSH and CDR2 as LQKENI. Trimming cost V 0 bases and J 1 base; bases outside gene matches: 9. The CDR3 contains 18 residues. The CDR3 DNA reads TGTGCCAGCTCACCACCGGGACAGGGATTCGGAGCGAACACTGAAGCTTTCTTT. Protein sequence: CASSPPGQGFGANTEAFF.

This chain links TRBV5-1 with TRBJ1-2; D gene uncertain. CDR3 length: 14 amino acids. Germline V gives CDR1 SGHRS, CDR2 YFSETQ. With 5 bases removed from V and 4 bases from J, the gap between germline ends came to 15 bases. The CDR3, as DNA: TGCGCCAGCAGAGAAGCACAGAGTGCCTATGGCTACACCTTC. It specifies CASREAQSAYGYTF.

The V gene is TRBV9, the J gene TRBJ2-1, with 13 bases that match TRBD2. V gave up 4 bases and J gave up 3 bases; unmatched junction bases: 7. The CDR3 is 17 amino acids. Germline V gene sequence: CDR1 SGDLS, CDR2 YYNGEE. The CDR3 is CASSSPGLAGDYNEQFF. Here the CDR3 DNA reads TGTGCCAGCAGCTCCCCCGGACTAGCGGGGGACTACAATGAGCAGTTCTTC. Supplemented by reference TRBV9 and TRBJ2-1, the full variable domain reads DSGVTQTPKHLITATGQRVTLRCSPRSGDLSVYWYQQSLDQGLQFLIQYYNGEERAKGNILERFSAQQFPDLHSELNLSSLELGDSALYFCASSSPGLAGDYNEQFFGPGTRLTVL.

V is TRBV15 and J is TRBJ1-3; D is ambiguous. The V gene lost 0 bases and the J gene lost 0 bases, with 6 bases spanning the gap. Germline-derived CDR1 and CDR2 are LNHNV and YYDKDF (reference sequence). This CDR3 is 15 amino acids long. CDR3 DNA: TGTGCCACCAGCAGAGATCGTAACTCTGGAAACACCATATATTTT. Protein sequence: CATSRDRNSGNTIYF.